The T cell receptor (beta chain) under discussion was sequenced for a study of blood T cell repertoires in COVID-19. Study-level information: Acute-phase and convalescent COVID-19 samples originated in the United States, Italy and Spain. In each case, the material was cDNA or gDNA derived from T cells, B-cell-depleted T cells, or PBMCs.

Some clones are missing from TCRdb's copy, which holds only in-frame ones; the method was immunoSEQ multiplex PCR. The sample lists a few hundred thousand clones, around 88% occurring once. CDR3 length: 13 residues. Germline lookup yields CDR1 MNHEY and CDR2 SVGAGI. The ends lost 10 bases at V and 5 bases at J; junction bases unmatched: 11. This chain joins TRBV6-5 and TRBJ2-7, with 7 bases aligning to TRBD2. The sequence was obtained from a man younger than 45 with acute or convalescent COVID-19. The sample taken for sequencing was peripheral blood. CDR3 in DNA: TGTGCCACGCGGGACTACGGGGGAAACGAGCAGTACTTC. It is translated as CATRDYGGNEQYF.